The rows below give T cell receptor beta chains drawn from one sample of a study of a mutant IDH1 vaccine in newly diagnosed glioma. The assay was immunoSEQ multiplex PCR, and TCRdb's table has in-frame clones only and misses some. The sample lists roughly 35,000 clones; about nine tenths were seen once. Material: PBMCs, obtained from a glioma patient treated with radiotherapy, temozolomide or both. The receptor source for this set is a woman aged 40 to 50 with glioma. Each CDR3 is given without its conserved first and last residue. Fields, in order: clone size, V gene, J gene, CDR3 protein. Clone size is shown for a subset of rows, as once, few, many or a class of expanded clone.

-	TRBV5-1	TRBJ2-1	ASSSAGNEQF
once	TRBV5-1	TRBJ1-2	ASSSGRDRASSYGYT
once	TRBV5-1	TRBJ2-7	ASGQTSYEQY
-	TRBV7-2	TRBJ2-3	ASSLIGTGGPNTQY
-	TRBV6-1	TRBJ1-5	ASTELHFSNQPQH
-	TRBV19	TRBJ2-2	ASSMRLAGDTGELF
-	TRBV2	TRBJ1-1	ASSPGANTEAF
once	TRBV19	TRBJ2-2	ASSIDRRGRSTGELF
-	TRBV6-6	TRBJ2-7	ASRAGTSISYEQY
-	TRBV30	TRBJ2-5	AWSALYQETQY
-	TRBV10-3	TRBJ2-5	AISEKGSRGRAWETQY
-	TRBV10-1	TRBJ2-2	ASSDGDTGELF
-	TRBV6-1	TRBJ1-2	ASLLDRGLYGYT
-	TRBV6-1	-	ASSGETSSSYEQY
-	TRBV5-6	TRBJ2-7	ASSLETGGYEQY
-	TRBV10-3	TRBJ2-7	AISEDRGLSYEQY
-	TRBV25-1	TRBJ2-5	ASSEYRTGRETQY
-	TRBV29-1	TRBJ2-3	SGTSGSTDTQY
-	TRBV15	TRBJ2-2	ATSRGQGETGELF
-	TRBV19	TRBJ2-1	ASTTSGGLGSYNEQF
-	TRBV4-1	TRBJ1-1	ASSQAFQGANTEAF
-	TRBV5-6	TRBJ1-2	ASSFWAGKWGYT
-	TRBV29-1	TRBJ1-1	SAQRDRSNTEAF
-	TRBV10-3	TRBJ2-5	AISDSPTAAQETQY
-	TRBV6-5	TRBJ2-3	ASRSGGPYTQY
-	TRBV7-2	TRBJ1-4	ASSPDTQKKLF
few	TRBV6-5	TRBJ1-5	ASSYSNTGHRPQH
once	TRBV6-6	TRBJ1-2	ASSGGRVGST
-	TRBV6-5	TRBJ1-3	ASRKQGSGNTIY
once	TRBV6-5	TRBJ2-7	ASSSIGSFDEQY
-	TRBV29-1	TRBJ1-2	SVGGTYGYT
-	TRBV7-2	TRBJ1-6	ASSLWNSPLH
-	TRBV4-2	TRBJ1-5	ASSQGPGSPEPQH
-	TRBV7-9	TRBJ2-2	ASSLFWETGELF
-	TRBV27	TRBJ1-4	ASSLSTLEKLF
-	TRBV2	TRBJ2-2	ASSGPPGGNTGELF
once	TRBV19	TRBJ2-5	ASSYPGQSMETQY
-	TRBV5-1	TRBJ1-6	ASSGGEGVNSPLH
-	TRBV27	TRBJ2-1	ASSLSKLNEQF
-	TRBV20-1	TRBJ1-2	SSVTQGSHT
-	TRBV9	TRBJ2-5	ASSVGGAAETQY